This TCR beta chain appears in the sequencing data of a study of T cell repertoires in cytomegalovirus infection. Turning to the study itself: Public TCR beta signatures marked donors with CMV infection and the matching HLA.

Broader study findings: In two of eight donors, the top clonotype was HLA-C-restricted CMV-specific.

TCRdb used MiXCR to reprocess the reads, holding one entry per CDR3 protein. Here the sample spans hundreds of thousands of distinct CDR3 sequences, approximately 42% being singletons. The V gene lost 7 bases and the J gene lost 4 bases, with 20 bases spanning the gap. The CDR3 covers 16 residues. About this clonotype itself: Its antigen is unidentified.

Here the sequenced sample was cultured PBMCs, taken from culture after CMV antigen stimulation. The receptor's source is a human donor in good health (CMV status not recorded). Some clones in this sample may be carry-over from other donors' samples. The J gene is TRBJ1-3, the V gene TRBV12-3 or TRBV12-4; unclear D gene. Here the CDR3 DNA reads TGTGCCAGCATCTCCTCCGGGATGGCCCGGGGAAACACCATATATTTT. Protein product: CASISSGMARGNTIYF.